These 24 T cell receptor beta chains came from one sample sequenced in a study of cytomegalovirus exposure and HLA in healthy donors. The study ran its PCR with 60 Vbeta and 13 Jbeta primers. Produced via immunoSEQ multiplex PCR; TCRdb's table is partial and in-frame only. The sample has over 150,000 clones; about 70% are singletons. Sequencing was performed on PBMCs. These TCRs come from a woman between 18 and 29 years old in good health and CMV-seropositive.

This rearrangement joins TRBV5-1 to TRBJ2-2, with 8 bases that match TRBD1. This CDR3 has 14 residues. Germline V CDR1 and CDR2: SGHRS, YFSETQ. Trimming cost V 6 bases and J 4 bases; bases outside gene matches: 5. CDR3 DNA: TGCGCCAGCACGACAGGGGTAATCACCGGGGAGCTGTTTTTT. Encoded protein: CASTTGVITGELFF.

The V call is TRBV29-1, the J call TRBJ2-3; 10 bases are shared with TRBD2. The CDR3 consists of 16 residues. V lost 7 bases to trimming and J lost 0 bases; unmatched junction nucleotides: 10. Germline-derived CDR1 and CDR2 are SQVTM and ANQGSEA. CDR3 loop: CSALAGDAGSTDTQYF. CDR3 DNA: TGCAGCGCTCTAGCGGGAGACGCAGGGAGCACAGATACGCAGTATTTT.

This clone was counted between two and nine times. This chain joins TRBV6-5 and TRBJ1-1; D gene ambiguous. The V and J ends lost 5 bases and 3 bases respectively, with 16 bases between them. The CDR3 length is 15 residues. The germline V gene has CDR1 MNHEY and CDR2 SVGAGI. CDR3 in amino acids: CASSRTGRPYTEAFF. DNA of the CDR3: TGTGCCAGCAGTCGAACCGGGAGACCGTACACTGAAGCTTTCTTT.

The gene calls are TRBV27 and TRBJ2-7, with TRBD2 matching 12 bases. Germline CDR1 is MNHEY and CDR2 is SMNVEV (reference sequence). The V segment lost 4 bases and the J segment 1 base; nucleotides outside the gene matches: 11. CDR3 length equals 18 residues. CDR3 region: CASSSLLAGGPRSYEQYF. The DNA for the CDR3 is TGTGCCAGCAGTTCGCTTCTAGCGGGAGGGCCACGGTCCTACGAGCAGTACTTC.

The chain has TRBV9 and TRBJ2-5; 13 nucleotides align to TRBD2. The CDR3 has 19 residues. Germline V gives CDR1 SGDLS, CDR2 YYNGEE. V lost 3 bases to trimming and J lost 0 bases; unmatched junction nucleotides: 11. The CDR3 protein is CASSAQGLAGEDDQETQYF. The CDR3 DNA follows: TGTGCCAGCAGCGCCCAAGGACTAGCGGGAGAGGATGACCAAGAGACCCAGTACTTC.

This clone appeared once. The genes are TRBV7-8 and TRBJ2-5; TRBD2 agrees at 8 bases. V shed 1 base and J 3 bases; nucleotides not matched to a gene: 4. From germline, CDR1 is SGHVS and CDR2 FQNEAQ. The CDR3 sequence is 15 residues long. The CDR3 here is CASSLVPGGEETQYF. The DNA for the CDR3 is TGTGCCAGCAGCTTAGTTCCCGGGGGGGAAGAGACCCAGTACTTC.

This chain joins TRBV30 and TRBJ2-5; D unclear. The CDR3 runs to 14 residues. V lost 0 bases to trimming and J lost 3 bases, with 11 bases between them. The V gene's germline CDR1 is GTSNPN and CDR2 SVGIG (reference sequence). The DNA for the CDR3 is TGTGCCTGGAGTGTGAGACTTGCTGAAGAGACCCAGTACTTC. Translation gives CAWSVRLAEETQYF.

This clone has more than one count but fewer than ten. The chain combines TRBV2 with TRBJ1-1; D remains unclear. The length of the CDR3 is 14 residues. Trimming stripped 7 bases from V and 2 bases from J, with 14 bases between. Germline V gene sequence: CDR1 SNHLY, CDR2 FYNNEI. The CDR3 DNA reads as TGTGCCAGCATTTGGAGGGCACCTAACACTGAAGCTTTCTTT. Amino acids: CASIWRAPNTEAFF.

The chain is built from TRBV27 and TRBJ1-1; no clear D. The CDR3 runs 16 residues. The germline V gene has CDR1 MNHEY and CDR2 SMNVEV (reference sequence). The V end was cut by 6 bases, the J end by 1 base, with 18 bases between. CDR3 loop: CASRFAVGGWNTEAFF. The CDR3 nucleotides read TGTGCCAGCAGGTTCGCGGTTGGCGGGTGGAACACTGAAGCTTTCTTT.

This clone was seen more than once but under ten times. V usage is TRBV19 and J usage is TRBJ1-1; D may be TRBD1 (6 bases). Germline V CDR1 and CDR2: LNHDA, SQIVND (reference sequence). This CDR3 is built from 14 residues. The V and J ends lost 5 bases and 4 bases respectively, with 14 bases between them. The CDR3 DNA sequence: TGTGCCAGTAGTGGGCGGGGGCAAATCACTGAAGCTTTCTTT. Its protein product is CASSGRGQITEAFF.

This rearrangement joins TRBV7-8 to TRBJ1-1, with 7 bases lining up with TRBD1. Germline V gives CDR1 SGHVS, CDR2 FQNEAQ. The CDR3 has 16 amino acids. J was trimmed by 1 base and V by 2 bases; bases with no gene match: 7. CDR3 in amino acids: CASSLRDRAPNTEAFF. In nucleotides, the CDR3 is TGTGCCAGCAGCTTACGCGACAGGGCCCCGAACACTGAAGCTTTCTTT.

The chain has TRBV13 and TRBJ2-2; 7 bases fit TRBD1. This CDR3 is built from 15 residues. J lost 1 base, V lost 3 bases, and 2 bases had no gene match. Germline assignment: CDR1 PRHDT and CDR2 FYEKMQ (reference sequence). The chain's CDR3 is CASSFDRENTGELFF. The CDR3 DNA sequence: TGTGCCAGCAGCTTCGACAGGGAGAACACCGGGGAGCTGTTTTTT.

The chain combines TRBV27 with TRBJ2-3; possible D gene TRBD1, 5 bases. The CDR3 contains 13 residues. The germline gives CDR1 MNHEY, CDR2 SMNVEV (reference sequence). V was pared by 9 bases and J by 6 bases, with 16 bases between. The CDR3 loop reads CASYQGMGDTQYF. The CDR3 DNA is TGTGCCAGTTACCAGGGAATGGGCGATACGCAGTATTTT.

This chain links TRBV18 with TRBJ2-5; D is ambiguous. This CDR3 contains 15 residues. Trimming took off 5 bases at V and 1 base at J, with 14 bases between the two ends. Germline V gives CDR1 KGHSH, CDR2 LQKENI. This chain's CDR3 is CASSRLQGAQETQYF. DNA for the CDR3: TGTGCCAGCTCAAGATTGCAAGGAGCCCAAGAGACCCAGTACTTC.

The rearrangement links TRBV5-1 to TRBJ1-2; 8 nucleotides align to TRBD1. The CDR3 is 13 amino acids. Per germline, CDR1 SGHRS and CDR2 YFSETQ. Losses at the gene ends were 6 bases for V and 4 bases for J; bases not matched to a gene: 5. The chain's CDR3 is CASTTGTGYGYTF. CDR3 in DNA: TGCGCCAGCACAACCGGGACAGGCTATGGCTACACCTTC.

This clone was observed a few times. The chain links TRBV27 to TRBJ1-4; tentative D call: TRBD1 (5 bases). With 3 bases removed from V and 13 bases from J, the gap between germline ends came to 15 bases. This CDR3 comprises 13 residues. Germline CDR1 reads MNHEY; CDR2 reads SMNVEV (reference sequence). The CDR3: CASSFAPGTVLFF. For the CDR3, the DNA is TGTGCCAGCAGTTTTGCTCCCGGGACTGTACTGTTTTTT.

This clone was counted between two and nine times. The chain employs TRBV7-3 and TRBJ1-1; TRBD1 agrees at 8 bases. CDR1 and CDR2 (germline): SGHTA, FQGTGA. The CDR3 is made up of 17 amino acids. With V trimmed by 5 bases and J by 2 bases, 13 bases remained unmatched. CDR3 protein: CASSREPTGARNTEAFF. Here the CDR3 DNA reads TGTGCCAGCAGCCGGGAGCCGACAGGGGCCCGTAACACTGAAGCTTTCTTT.

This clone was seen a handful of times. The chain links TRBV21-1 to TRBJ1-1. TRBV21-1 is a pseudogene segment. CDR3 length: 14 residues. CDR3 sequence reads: CASSKACVDTEAFF. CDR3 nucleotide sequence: TGTGCCAGCAGCAAAGCTTGCGTAGACACTGAAGCTTTCTTT.

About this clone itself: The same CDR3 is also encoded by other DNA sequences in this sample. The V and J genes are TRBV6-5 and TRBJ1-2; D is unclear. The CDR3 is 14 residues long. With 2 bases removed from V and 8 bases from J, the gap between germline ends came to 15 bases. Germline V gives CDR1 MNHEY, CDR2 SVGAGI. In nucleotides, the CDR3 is TGTGCCAGCAGTTACAATTTCCCCACAGACGGCTACACCTTC. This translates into CASSYNFPTDGYTF.

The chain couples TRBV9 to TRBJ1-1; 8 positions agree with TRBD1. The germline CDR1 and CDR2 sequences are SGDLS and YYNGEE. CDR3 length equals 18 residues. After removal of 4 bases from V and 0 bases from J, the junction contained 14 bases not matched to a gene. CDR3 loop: CASSPRTGLILLNTEAFF. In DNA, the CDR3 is TGTGCCAGCAGCCCAAGGACAGGGTTGATTTTATTGAACACTGAAGCTTTCTTT.

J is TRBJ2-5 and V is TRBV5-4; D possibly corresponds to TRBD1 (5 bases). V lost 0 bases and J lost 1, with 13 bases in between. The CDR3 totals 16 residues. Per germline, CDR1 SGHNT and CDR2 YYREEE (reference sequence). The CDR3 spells CASSLGGSLFQETQYF. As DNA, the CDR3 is TGTGCCAGCAGCTTGGGGGGCAGCCTATTCCAAGAGACCCAGTACTTC.

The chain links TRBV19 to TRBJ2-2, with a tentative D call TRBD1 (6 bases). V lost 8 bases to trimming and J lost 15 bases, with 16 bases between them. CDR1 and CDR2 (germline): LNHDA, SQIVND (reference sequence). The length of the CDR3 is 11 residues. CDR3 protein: CASFTGTLLFF. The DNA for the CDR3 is TGTGCCAGTTTTACAGGGACCCTCTTGTTTTTT.

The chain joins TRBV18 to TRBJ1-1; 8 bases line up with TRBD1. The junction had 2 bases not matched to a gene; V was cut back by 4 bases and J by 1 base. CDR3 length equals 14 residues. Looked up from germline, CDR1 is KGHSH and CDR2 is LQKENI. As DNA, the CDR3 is TGTGCCAGCTCACTCGGACAGGGGAACACTGAAGCTTTCTTT. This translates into CASSLGQGNTEAFF.

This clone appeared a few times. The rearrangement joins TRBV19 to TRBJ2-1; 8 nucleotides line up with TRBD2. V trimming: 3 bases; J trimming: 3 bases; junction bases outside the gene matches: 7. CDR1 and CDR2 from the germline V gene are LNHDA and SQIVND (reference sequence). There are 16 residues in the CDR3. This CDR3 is CASSILTSANYNEQFF. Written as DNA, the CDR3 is TGTGCCAGTAGTATCCTGACTAGCGCCAACTACAATGAGCAGTTCTTC.